Below are 4 T cell receptor beta chains sequenced from a single sample in a study of human T cells and chemical hapten exposure. Time point noted: pre-sensitization, week 0. The sample's treatment: therapeutic diphenylcyclopropenone sensitization with weekly scalp DPC. Each CDR3 protein is one row after TCRdb ran MiXCR on the RACE reads. The sample has 300,000 to 450,000 distinct CDR3 sequences, 5.1% seen once. This specimen was whole blood, taken in connection with sensitization to the hapten diphenylcyclopropenone (DPC). These receptors came from a woman between 45 and 60 years old with alopecia areata. Some clones in this sample may be carry-over from other donors' samples.

This clonotype was detected a few times. The rearrangement links TRBV5-4 to TRBJ2-3; D is perhaps TRBD1 (5 bases). From germline, CDR1 is SGHNT and CDR2 YYREEE (reference sequence). V gave up 0 bases and J gave up 4 bases, with 15 bases separating them. The CDR3 contains 16 residues. For the CDR3, the DNA is TGTGCCAGCAGCTTGGCCCTACAGGTTCGTTCAGATACGCAGTATTTT. Translating gives CASSLALQVRSDTQYF.

For this clonotype: The germline gene is not matched at one end of the junction; a read error may be the cause. The chain carries TRBV24-1 and TRBJ2-1, with 7 bases identical to TRBD2. Germline values: CDR1 KGHDR, CDR2 SFDVKD. This CDR3 region has 17 residues. The CDR3, as DNA: TGTGCCACCAGTGGTTTGGGGCTAGCGGATCCTGGGAATGAGCAGTTCTTC. Its protein product is CATSGLGLADPGNEQFF.

This clonotype occurred a few times. The chain is built from TRBV5-1 and TRBJ1-1; 7 bases align to TRBD1. Germline V gene data show CDR1 as SGHRS and CDR2 as YFSETQ. V shed 7 bases and J 4 bases; nucleotides not matched to a gene: 7. The CDR3 spans 13 residues. The CDR3: CASGGGGRTEAFF. CDR3 nucleotide sequence: TGCGCCAGCGGCGGAGGGGGCCGCACTGAAGCTTTCTTT.

This clonotype was recorded a few times. The chain uses TRBV28 and TRBJ1-1; D is undetermined. The CDR3 spans 17 residues. Germline V CDR1 and CDR2: MDHEN, SYDVKM. V was clipped by 3 bases and J by 1 base, with 18 bases between them. CDR3 sequence: CASSLGPEAGRNTEAFF. The CDR3 DNA reads TGTGCCAGCAGTTTGGGTCCGGAGGCCGGGCGGAACACTGAAGCTTTCTTT.